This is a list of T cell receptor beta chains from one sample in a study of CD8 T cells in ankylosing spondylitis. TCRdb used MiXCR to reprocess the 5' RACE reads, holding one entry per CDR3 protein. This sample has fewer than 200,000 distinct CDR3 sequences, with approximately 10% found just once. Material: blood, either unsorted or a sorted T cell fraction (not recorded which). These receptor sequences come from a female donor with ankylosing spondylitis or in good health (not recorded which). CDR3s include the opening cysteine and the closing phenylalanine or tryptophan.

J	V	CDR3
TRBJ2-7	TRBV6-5	CASSNRDPLYEQYF
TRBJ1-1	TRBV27	CASTRDTNTEAFF
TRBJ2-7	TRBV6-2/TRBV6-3	CASGSVRSYEQYF
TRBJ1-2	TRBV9	CASSGGQGYGYTF
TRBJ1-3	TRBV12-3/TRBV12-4	CASSSDNYSGNTIYF
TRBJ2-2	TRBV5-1	CASSLPLEATGTGELFF
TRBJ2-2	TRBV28	CASSLRTVKTGELFF
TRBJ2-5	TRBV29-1	CSALGVAGVRETQYF
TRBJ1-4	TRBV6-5	CASSYDRGGEKLFF
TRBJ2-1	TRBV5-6	CASSLGTSGTYEQFF
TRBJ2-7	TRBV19	CASRGSAYEQYF
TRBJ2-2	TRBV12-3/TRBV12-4	CASSLLTGGSFVGELFF
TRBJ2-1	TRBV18	CASSPSGGIYNEQFF
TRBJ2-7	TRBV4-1	CASSPQREGYEQYF
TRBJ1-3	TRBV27	CASGLQGATGNTIYF
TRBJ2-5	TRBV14	CASSLRQTQETQYF
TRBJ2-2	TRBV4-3	CASSPETGWGELFF
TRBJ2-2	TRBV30	CAWSFGGLAGEGELFF
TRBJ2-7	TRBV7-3	CASSLARGPPAEQYF
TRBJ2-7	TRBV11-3	CASSLGPAEQYF
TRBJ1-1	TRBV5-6	CASSSGVGTEAFF
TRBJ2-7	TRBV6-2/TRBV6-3	CASSYSIRDTSYEQYF
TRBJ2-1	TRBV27	CASSFWTSGRNNEQFF
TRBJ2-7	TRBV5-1	CASRETGQLYEQYF
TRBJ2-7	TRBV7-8	CASSLVSGGEQYF
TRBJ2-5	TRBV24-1	CATSGRGGQETQYF
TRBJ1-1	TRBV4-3	CASSQDTPAEAFF
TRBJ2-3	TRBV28	CASSPSWGRGTDTQYF
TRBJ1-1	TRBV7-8	CASLDGGTEAFF
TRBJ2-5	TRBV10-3	CAISPGTDIQETQYF
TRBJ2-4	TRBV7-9	CASSQVQGARNIQYF
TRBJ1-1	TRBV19	CASRTQGAEDTEAFF
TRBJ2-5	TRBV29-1	CSVEKLAGSQETQYF
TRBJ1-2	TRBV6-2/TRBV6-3	CASSYWRTGNYGYTF
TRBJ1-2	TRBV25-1	CASSGGQVYGYTF
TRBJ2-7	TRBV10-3	CAIRDISSYEQYF
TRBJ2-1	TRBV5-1	CASSLRSDSSSYNEQFF
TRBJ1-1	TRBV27	CASSLGALMNTEAFF
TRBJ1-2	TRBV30	CAWSEGQGDGYTF
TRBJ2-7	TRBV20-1	CSARDISYEQYF
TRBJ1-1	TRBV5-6	CASSSGTGGFEAFF
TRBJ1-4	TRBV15	CATSRDNGEKLFF
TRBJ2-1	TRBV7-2	CASSLAGGPSYNEQFF
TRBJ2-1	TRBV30	CAWSVQTSNEQFF
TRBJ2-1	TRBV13	CASSSTSPGAYNEQFF
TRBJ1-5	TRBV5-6	CASSVTPEGNQPQHF
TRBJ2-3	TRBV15	CATSRHPGDTQYF
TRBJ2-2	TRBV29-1	CSVYQGFKYTGELFF
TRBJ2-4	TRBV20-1	CSAPQAVENIQYF